The clone carrying this T cell receptor (beta chain) was recorded at least ten times. V dropped 2 bases and J dropped 6 bases, with 13 bases sitting between them. The CDR3 runs to 15 residues. The germline CDR1 and CDR2 sequences are LGHNA and YNFKEQ. The sample comes from a study of early T cells in non-severe SARS-CoV-2 infection. Each single cDNA molecule received a unique molecular identifier. TCRdb itself ran the 5' RACE reads through MiXCR, one entry per CDR3 protein. The sample consists of around 67,000 distinct CDR3 sequences, about an eighth of them appearing once. Sample: whole blood. V usage is TRBV4-2 and J usage is TRBJ2-2; a possible D gene is TRBD2 (6 bases). This receptor was identified in an adult who was a healthcare worker with PCR-confirmed SARS-CoV-2 infection or an uninfected control (not recorded which). For the CDR3, the DNA is TGTGCCAGCAGCCAAACGCAAGCGGGCGCCGGGGAGCTGTTTTTT. The encoded protein is CASSQTQAGAGELFF.